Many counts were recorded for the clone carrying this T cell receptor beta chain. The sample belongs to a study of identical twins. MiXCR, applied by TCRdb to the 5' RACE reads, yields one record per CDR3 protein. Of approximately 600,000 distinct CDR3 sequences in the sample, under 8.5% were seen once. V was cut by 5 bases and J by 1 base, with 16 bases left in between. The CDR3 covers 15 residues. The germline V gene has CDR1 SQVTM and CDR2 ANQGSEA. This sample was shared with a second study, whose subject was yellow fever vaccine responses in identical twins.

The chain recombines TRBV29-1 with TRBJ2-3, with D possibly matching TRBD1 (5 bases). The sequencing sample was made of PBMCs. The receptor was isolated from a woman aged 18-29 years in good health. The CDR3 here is CSVPLGAGRTDTQYF. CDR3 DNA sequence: TGCAGCGTTCCCCTTGGGGCAGGGCGCACAGATACGCAGTATTTT.